This TCR beta chain was obtained from a study of cytomegalovirus exposure and HLA in healthy donors. Findings of the study overall: The listing of 150 or so TCR beta chains classed them as cytomegalovirus-associated. Clonal expansion was found to be greater in HLA-associated TCR beta chains than in equally common others in a later analysis. In presence/absence analyses, roughly uniform sequencing depth across donors was assumed.

About this clone: Antigen specificity is unknown.

PCR involved 60 Vbeta and 13 Jbeta primers. The repertoire was sequenced with immunoSEQ multiplex PCR; TCRdb's copy has only in-frame clones and lacks some. The table records approximately 180,000 clones, around 81% of them present only once. The V and J ends lost 4 bases and 3 bases, in that order; junction bases with no gene match: 9. Germline V gene data show CDR1 as SGHNT and CDR2 as YYREEE (reference sequence). The CDR3 has 15 amino acids. This chain links TRBV5-4 with TRBJ2-7; 8 nucleotides agree with TRBD2. The sequencing sample was made of PBMCs. The clonotype was recovered from a woman aged 25 to 39 in good health and CMV-seronegative. This CDR3 is CASSLSGLAGYEQYF. CDR3 nucleotides: TGTGCCAGCAGCCTATCAGGACTAGCAGGCTACGAGCAGTACTTC. Together with reference TRBV5-4 and TRBJ2-7, the CDR3 gives the full variable domain: ETGVTQSPTHLIKTRGQQVTLRCSSQSGHNTVSWYQQALGQGPQFIFQYYREEENGRGNFPPRFSGLQFPNYSSELNVNALELDDSALYLCASSLSGLAGYEQYFGPGTRLTVT.